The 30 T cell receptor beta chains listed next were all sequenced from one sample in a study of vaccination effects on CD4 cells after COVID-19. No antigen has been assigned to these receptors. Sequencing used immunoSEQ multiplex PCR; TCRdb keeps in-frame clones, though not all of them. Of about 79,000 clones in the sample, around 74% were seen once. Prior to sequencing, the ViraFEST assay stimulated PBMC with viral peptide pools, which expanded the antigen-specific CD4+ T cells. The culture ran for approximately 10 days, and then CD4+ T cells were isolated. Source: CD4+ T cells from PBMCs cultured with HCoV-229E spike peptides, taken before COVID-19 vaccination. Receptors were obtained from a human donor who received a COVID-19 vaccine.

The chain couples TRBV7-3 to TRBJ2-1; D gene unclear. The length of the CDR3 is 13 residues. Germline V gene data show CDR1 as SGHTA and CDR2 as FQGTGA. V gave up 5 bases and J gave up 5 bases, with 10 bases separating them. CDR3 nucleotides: TGTGCCAGCAGCCCCGACCGGGACAATGAGCAGTTCTTC. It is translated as CASSPDRDNEQFF.

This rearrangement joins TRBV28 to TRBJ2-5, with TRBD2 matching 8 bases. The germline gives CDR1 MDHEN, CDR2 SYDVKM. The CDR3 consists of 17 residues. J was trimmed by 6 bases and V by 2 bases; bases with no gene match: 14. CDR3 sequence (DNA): TGTGCCAGCAGTTTACTTGCAGCGGGGGTTCCCCCCAAGACCCAGTACTTC. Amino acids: CASSLLAAGVPPKTQYF.

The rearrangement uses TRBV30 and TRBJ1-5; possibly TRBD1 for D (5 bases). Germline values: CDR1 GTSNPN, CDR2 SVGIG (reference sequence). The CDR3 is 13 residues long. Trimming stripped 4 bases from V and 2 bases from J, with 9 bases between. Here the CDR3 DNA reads TGTGCCTGGAATCGGGACGGCAATCAGCCCCAGCATTTT. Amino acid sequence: CAWNRDGNQPQHF.

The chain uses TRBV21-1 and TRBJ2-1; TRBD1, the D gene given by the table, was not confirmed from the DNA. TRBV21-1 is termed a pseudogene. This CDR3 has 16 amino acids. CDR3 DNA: TGTGCCAGCTCGCTTGTGGGCCATCCCTCCTACAATGAGCAGTTCTTC. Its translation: CASSLVGHPSYNEQFF.

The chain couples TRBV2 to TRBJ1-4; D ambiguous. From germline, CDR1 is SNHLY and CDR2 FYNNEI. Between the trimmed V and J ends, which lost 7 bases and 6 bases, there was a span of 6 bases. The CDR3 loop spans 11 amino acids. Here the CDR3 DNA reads TGTGCCAGCACCGGGTATGAAAAACTGTTTTTT. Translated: CASTGYEKLFF.

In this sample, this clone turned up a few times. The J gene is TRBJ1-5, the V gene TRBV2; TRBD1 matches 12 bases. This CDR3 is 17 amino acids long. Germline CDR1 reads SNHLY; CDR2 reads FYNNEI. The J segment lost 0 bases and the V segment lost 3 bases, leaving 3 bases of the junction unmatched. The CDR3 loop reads CASSEGTGGYSNQPQHF. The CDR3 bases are TGTGCCAGCAGTGAGGGGACAGGGGGCTATAGCAATCAGCCCCAGCATTTT.

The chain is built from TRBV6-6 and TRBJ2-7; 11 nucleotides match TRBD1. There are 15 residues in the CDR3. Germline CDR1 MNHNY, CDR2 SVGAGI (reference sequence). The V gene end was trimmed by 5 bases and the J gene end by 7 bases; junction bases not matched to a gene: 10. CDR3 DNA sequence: TGTGCCAGCAGTACCGGACAGGGGGCAAGTCGGGAGCAGTACGTC. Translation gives CASSTGQGASREQYV.

DNA for the CDR3: TGTGCCACCAGTGATTCTCTCGGGGGCGTTGAAAAACTGTTTTTT. Translation: CATSDSLGGVEKLFF. This sequence joins TRBV24-1 and TRBJ1-4; TRBD1 might be the D (6 bases). CDR1 is KGHDR and CDR2 is SFDVKD in the germline V gene. V was trimmed by 2 bases and J by 7 bases, leaving 13 bases between them. The CDR3 spans 15 residues.

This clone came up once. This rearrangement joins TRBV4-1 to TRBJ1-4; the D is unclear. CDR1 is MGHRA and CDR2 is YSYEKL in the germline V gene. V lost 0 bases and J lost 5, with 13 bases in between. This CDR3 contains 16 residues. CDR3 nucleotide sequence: TGCGCCAGCAGCCAAGATCGAGGGCCAGCAAATGAAAAACTGTTTTTT. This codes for CASSQDRGPANEKLFF.

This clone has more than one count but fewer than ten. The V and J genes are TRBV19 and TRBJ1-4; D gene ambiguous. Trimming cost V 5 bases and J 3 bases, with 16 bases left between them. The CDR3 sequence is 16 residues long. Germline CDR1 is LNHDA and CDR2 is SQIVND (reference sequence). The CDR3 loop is CASSRGNVVANEKLFF. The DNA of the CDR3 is TGTGCCAGTAGTCGGGGTAATGTGGTTGCTAATGAAAAACTGTTTTTT.

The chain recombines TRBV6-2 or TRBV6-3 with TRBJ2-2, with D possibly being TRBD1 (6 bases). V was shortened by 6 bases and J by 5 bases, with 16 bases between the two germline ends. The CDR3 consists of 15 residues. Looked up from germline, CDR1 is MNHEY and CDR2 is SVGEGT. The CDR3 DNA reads TGTGCCAGCAGCGGGACACACGGCGGGACCGGGGAGCTGTTTTTT. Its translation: CASSGTHGGTGELFF.

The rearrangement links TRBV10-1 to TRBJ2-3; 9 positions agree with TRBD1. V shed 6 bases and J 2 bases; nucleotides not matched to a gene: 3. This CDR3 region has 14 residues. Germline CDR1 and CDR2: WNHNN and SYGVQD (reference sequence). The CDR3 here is CASSTGGYTDTQYF. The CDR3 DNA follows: TGCGCCAGCAGCACAGGGGGCTACACAGATACGCAGTATTTT.

The DNA for the CDR3 is TGTGCCAGCCGCTCCGAAACTGGGTATAATTCACCCCTCCACTTT. It codes for CASRSETGYNSPLHF. This rearrangement joins TRBV27 to TRBJ1-6; D remains unclear. Germline CDR1 MNHEY, CDR2 SMNVEV (reference sequence). Trimming cost V 8 bases and J 4 bases, with 15 bases left between them. The CDR3 totals 15 residues.

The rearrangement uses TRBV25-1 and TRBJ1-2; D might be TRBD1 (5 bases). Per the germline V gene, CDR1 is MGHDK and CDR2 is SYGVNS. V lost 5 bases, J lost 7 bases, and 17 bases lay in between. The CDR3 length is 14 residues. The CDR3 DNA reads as TGTGCCAGCAGTCCGACCGGGACCCCCCGTGGCTACACCTTC. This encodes CASSPTGTPRGYTF.

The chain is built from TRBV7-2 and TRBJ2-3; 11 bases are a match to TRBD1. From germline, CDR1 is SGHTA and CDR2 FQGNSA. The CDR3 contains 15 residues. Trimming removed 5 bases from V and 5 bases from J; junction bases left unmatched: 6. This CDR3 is CASSTRTGGRDTQYF. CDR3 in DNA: TGTGCCAGCAGCACCCGGACAGGGGGCAGAGATACGCAGTATTTT.

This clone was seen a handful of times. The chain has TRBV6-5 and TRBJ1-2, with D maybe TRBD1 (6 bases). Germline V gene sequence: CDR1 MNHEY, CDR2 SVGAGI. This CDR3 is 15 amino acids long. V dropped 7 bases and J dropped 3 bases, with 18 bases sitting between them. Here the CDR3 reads CASTWGVGGDYGYTF. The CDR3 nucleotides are TGTGCCAGCACCTGGGGGGTAGGGGGAGACTATGGCTACACCTTC.

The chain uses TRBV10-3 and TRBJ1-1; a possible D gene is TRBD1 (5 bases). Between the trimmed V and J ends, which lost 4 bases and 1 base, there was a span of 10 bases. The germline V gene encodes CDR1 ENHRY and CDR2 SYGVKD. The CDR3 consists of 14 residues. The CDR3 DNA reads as TGTGCCATCAGTGCTTGGGGCCCGAACACTGAAGCTTTCTTT. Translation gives CAISAWGPNTEAFF.

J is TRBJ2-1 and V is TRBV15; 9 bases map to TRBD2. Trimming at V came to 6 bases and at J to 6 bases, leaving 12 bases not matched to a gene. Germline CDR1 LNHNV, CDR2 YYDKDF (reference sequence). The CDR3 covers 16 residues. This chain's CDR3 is CATRGRGSGGGNEQFF. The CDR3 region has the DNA TGTGCCACCAGAGGGAGGGGTAGCGGGGGCGGCAATGAGCAGTTCTTC.

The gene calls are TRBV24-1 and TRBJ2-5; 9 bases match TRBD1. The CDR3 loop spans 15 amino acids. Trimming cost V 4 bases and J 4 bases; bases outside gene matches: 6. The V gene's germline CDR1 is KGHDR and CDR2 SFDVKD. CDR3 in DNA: TGTGCCACCAGTGAGTGGACAGGGGTAGGAGAGACCCAGTACTTC. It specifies CATSEWTGVGETQYF.

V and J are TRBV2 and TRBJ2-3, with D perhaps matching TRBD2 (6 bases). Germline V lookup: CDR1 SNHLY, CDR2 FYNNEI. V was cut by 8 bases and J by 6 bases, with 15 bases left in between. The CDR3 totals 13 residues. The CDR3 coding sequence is TGTGCCAGCCGCTTACAGGCGGGGGATACGCAGTATTTT. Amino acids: CASRLQAGDTQYF.

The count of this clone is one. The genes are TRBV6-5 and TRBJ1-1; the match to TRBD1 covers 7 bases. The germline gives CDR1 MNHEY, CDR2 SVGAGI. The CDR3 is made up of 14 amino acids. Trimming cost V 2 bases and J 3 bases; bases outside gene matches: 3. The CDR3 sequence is CASSYTTGDTEAFF. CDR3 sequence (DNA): TGTGCCAGCAGTTACACCACAGGGGACACTGAAGCTTTCTTT.

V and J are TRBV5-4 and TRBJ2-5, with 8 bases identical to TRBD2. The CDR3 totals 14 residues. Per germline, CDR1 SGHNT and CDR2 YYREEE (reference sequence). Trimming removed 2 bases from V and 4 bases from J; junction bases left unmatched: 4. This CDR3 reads CASSFGTSGETQYF. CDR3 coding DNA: TGTGCCAGCAGCTTCGGGACTAGTGGAGAGACCCAGTACTTC.

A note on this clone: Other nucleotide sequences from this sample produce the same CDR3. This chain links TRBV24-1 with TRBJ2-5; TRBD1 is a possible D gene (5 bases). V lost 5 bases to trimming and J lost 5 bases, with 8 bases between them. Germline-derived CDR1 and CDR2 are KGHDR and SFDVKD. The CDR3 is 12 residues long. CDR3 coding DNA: TGTGCCACCAGTGCAGGGCCGGAGACCCAGTACTTC. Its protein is CATSAGPETQYF.

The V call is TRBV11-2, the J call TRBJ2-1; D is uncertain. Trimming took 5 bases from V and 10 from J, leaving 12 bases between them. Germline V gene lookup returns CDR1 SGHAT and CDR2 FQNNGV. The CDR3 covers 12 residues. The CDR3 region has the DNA TGTGCCAGCAGCCCTCGGTCTCGCGAGCAGTTCTTC. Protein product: CASSPRSREQFF. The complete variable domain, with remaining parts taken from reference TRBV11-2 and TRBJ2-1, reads EAGVAQSPRYKIIEKRQSVAFWCNPISGHATLYWYQQILGQGPKLLIQFQNNGVVDDSQLPKDRFSAERLKGVDSTLKIQPAKLEDSAVYLCASSPRSREQFFGPGTRLTVL.

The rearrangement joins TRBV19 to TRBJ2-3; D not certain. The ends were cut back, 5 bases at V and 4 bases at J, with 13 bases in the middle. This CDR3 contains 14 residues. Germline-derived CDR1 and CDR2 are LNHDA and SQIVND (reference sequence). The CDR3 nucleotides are TGTGCCAGTAGTTCAGATAGGGCTTCAGATACGCAGTATTTT. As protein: CASSSDRASDTQYF.

CDR3 DNA sequence: TGTGCCAGCAGCCCAACGGCGGGGGGTACCTACAATGAGCAGTTCTTC. This codes for CASSPTAGGTYNEQFF. The chain has TRBV7-3 and TRBJ2-1; 8 nucleotides agree with TRBD2. This CDR3 comprises 16 residues. The germline CDR1 and CDR2 sequences are SGHTA and FQGTGA. Germline trimming cut 5 bases from V and 2 bases from J; bases unmatched to any gene: 8.

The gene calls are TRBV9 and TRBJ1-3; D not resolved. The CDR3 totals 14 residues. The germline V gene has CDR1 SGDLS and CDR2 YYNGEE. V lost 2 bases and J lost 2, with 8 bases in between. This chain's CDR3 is CASSVPPTGNTIYF. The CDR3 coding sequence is TGTGCCAGCAGCGTCCCCCCGACTGGAAACACCATATATTTT. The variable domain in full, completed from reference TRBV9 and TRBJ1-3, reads DSGVTQTPKHLITATGQRVTLRCSPRSGDLSVYWYQQSLDQGLQFLIQYYNGEERAKGNILERFSAQQFPDLHSELNLSSLELGDSALYFCASSVPPTGNTIYFGEGSWLTVV.

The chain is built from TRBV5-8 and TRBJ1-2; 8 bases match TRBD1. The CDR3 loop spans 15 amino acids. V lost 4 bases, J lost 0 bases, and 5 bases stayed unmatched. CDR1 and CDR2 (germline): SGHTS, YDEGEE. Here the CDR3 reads CASSPGTGTNYGYTF. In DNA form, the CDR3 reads TGTGCCAGCAGCCCGGGGACAGGAACTAACTATGGCTACACCTTC.

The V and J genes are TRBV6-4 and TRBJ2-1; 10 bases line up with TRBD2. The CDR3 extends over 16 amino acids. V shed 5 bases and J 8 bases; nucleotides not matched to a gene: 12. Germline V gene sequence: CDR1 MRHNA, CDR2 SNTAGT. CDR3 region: CASSHLAGAREDEQFF. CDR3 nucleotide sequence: TGTGCCAGCAGTCACCTAGCGGGGGCGAGGGAAGATGAGCAGTTCTTC.

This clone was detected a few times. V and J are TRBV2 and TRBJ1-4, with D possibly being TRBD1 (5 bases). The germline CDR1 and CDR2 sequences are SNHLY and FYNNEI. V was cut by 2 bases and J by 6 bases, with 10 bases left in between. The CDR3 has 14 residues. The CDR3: CASSESGGYEKLFF. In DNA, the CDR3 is TGTGCCAGCAGTGAATCCGGGGGATATGAAAAACTGTTTTTT.